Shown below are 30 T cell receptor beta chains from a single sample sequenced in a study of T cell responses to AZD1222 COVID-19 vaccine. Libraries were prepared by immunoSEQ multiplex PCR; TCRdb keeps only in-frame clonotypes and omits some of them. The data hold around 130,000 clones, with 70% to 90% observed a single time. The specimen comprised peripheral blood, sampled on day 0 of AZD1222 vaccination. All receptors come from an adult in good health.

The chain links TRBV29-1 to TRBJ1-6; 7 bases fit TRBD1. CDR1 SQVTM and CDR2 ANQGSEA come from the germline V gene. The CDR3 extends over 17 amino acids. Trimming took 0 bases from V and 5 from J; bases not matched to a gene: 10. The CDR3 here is CSVEEGGRATNNSPLHF. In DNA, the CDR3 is TGCAGCGTTGAAGAAGGGGGCAGGGCTACTAATAATTCACCCCTCCACTTT.

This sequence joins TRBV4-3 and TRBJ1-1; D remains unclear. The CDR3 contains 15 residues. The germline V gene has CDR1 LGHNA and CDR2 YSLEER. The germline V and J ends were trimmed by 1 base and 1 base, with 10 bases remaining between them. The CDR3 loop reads CASSQGFRENTEAFF. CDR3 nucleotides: TGCGCCAGCAGCCAAGGCTTCAGAGAGAACACTGAAGCTTTCTTT.

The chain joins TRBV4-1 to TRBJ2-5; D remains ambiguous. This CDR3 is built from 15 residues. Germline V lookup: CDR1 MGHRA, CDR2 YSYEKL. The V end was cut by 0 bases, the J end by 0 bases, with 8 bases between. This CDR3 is CASSQDGGYQETQYF. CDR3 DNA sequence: TGCGCCAGCAGCCAAGACGGTGGTTACCAAGAGACCCAGTACTTC.

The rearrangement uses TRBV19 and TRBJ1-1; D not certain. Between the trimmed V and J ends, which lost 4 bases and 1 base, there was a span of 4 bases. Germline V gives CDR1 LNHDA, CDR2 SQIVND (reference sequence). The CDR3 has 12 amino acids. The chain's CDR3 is CASSKGNTEAFF. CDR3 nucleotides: TGTGCCAGTAGTAAGGGGAACACTGAAGCTTTCTTT.

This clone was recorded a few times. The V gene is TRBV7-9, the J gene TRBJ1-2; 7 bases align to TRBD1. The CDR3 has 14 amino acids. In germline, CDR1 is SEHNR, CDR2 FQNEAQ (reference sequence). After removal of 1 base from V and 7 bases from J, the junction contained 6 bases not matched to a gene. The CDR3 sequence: CASSLGQGSVGYTF. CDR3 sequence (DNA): TGTGCCAGCAGCTTAGGACAGGGATCCGTTGGCTACACCTTC.

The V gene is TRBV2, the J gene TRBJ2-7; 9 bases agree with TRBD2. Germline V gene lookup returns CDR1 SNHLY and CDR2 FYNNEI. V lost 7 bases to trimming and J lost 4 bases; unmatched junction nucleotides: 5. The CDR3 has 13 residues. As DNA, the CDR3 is TGTGCCAGCACGGATAGCGGGGGATACGAGCAGTACTTC. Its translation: CASTDSGGYEQYF.

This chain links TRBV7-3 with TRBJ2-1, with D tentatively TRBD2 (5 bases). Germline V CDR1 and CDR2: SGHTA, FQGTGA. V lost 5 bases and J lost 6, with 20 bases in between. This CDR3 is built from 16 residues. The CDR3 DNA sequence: TGTGCCAGCAGCCCCCCCCTCAGCGGTTTTGGCAATGAGCAGTTCTTC. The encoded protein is CASSPPLSGFGNEQFF.

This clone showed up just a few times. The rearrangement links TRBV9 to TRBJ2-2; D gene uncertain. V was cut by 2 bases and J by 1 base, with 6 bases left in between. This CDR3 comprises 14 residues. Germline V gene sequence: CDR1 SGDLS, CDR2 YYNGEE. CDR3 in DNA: TGTGCCAGCAGCGTGTGGGAGAACACCGGGGAGCTGTTTTTT. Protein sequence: CASSVWENTGELFF.

The CDR3 DNA follows: TGTGCCACCCGGCCAGCGGGAGGAAATTACGAGCAGTACTTC. Encoded protein: CATRPAGGNYEQYF. The chain combines TRBV15 with TRBJ2-7; TRBD2 matches at 9 bases. The CDR3 is 14 amino acids. V shed 8 bases and J 4 bases; nucleotides not matched to a gene: 9. Germline lookup yields CDR1 LNHNV and CDR2 YYDKDF (reference sequence).

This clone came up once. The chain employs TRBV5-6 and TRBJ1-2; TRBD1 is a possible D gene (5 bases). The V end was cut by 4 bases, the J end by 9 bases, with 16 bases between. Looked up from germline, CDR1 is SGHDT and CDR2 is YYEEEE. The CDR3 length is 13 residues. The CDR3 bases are TGTGCCAGCAGCCCGTCCCGATACAGGAGCTACACCTTC. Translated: CASSPSRYRSYTF. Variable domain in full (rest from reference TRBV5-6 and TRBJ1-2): DAGVTQSPTHLIKTRGQQVTLRCSPKSGHDTVSWYQQALGQGPQFIFQYYEEEERQRGNFPDRFSGHQFPNYSSELNVNALLLGDSALYLCASSPSRYRSYTFGSGTRLTVV.

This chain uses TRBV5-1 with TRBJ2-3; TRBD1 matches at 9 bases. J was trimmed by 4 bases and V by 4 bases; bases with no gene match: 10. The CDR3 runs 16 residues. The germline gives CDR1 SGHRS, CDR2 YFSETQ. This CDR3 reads CASSPPGQGGADTQYF. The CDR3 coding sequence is TGCGCCAGCAGCCCCCCGGGACAGGGAGGCGCAGATACGCAGTATTTT.

CDR3 in amino acids: CASSLGNTQYF. The CDR3 DNA is TGTGCCAGCAGTTTGGGTAATACGCAGTATTTT. The chain recombines TRBV6-5 with TRBJ2-3; D uncertain. The CDR3 spans 11 residues. Trimming cost V 4 bases and J 7 bases, with 6 bases left between them. Germline V lookup: CDR1 MNHEY, CDR2 SVGAGI.

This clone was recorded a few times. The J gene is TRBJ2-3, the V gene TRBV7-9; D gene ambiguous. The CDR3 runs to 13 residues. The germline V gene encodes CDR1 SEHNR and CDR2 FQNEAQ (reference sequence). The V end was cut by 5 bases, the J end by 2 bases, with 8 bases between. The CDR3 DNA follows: TGTGCCAGCAGCCCCTCCTTCACAGATACGCAGTATTTT. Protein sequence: CASSPSFTDTQYF.

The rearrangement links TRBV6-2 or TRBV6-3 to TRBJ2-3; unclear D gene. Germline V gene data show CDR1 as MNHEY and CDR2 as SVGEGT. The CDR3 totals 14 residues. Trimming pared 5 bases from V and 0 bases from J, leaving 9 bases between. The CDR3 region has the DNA TGTGCCAGCAGTCTCCCCGACAGCACAGATACGCAGTATTTT. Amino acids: CASSLPDSTDTQYF.

CDR3 in DNA: TGTGCCAGTAGTATAGTGGGTTACACTGAAGCTTTCTTT. Protein product: CASSIVGYTEAFF. The chain recombines TRBV19 with TRBJ1-1, with no clear D. Trimming removed 1 base from V and 3 bases from J, with 6 bases in between. The CDR3 is 13 amino acids. CDR1 and CDR2 (germline): LNHDA, SQIVND (reference sequence).

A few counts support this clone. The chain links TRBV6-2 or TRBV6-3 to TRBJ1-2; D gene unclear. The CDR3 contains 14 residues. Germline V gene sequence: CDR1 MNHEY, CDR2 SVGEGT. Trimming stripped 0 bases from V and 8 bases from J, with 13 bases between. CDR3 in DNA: TGTGCCAGCAGTTACTCGTCGGGGTTCGGGGGCTACACCTTC. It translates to CASSYSSGFGGYTF.

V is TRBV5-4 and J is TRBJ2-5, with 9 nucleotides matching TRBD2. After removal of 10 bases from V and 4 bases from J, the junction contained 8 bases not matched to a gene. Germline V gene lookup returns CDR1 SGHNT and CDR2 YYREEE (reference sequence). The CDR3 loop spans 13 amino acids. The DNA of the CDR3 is TGTGCCCCCGGGCGGGAGGGTCTAGAGACCCAGTACTTC. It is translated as CAPGREGLETQYF.

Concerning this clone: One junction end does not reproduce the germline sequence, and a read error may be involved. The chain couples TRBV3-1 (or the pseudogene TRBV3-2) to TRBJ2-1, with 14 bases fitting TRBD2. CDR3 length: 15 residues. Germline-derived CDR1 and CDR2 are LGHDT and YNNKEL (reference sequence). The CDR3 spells CASSQGAGLAGEPIF. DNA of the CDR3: TGTGCCAGCAGCCAAGGGGCGGGACTAGCGGGAGAACCGATCTTC.

The CDR3 sequence is CASSPVLTGTPASYEQYF. CDR3 nucleotide sequence: TGTGCCAGCTCACCGGTTCTTACCGGGACACCGGCATCCTACGAGCAGTACTTC. The chain carries TRBV18 and TRBJ2-7, with a tentative D call TRBD1 (6 bases). CDR1 and CDR2 from the germline V gene are KGHSH and LQKENI. V lost 3 bases and J lost 1, with 22 bases in between. CDR3 length: 18 amino acids. The full variable domain, rest sourced from reference TRBV18 and TRBJ2-7, is NAGVMQNPRHLVRRRGQEARLRCSPMKGHSHVYWYRQLPEEGLKFMVYLQKENIIDESGMPKERFSAEFPKEGPSILRIQQVVRGDSAAYFCASSPVLTGTPASYEQYFGPGTRLTVT.

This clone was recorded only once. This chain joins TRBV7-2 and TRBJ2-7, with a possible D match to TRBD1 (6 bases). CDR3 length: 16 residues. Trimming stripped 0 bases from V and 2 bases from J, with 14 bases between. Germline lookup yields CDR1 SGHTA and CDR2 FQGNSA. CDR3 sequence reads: CASSLAARGFPYEQYF. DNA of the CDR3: TGTGCCAGCAGCTTAGCCGCTAGGGGGTTCCCCTACGAGCAGTACTTC.

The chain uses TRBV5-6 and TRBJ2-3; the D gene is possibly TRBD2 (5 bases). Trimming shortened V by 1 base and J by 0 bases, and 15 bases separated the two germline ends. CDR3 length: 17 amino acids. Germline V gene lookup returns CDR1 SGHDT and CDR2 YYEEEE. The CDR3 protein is CASSLRRIIASTDTQYF. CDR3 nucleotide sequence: TGTGCCAGCAGCTTGAGGAGGATAATAGCTAGCACAGATACGCAGTATTTT.

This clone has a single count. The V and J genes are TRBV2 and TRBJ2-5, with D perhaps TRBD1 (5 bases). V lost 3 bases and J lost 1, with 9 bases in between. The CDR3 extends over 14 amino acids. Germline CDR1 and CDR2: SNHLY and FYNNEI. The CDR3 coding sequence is TGTGCCAGCAGTGACAGGGATTCCCAAGAGACCCAGTACTTC. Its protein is CASSDRDSQETQYF.

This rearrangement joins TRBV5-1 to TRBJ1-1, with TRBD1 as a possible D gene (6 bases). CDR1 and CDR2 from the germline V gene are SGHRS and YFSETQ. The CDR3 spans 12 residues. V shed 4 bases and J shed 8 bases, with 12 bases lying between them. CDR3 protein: CASSPPGQEAFF. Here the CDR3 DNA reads TGCGCCAGCAGCCCCCCCGGACAGGAAGCTTTCTTT.

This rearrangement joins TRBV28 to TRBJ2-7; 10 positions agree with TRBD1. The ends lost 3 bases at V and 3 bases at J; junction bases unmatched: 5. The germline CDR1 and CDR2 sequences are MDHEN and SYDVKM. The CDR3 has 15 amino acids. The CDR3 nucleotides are TGTGCCAGCAGTTTTTCCGGGACAGGGGTCTACGAGCAGTACTTC. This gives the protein CASSFSGTGVYEQYF.

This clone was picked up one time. The CDR3 nucleotides read TGTGCCAGCAGTGACGGAAGACCTAATGAAAAACTGTTTTTT. Encoded protein: CASSDGRPNEKLFF. The gene calls are TRBV25-1 and TRBJ1-4, with D unclear. This CDR3 is built from 14 residues. Trimming pared 3 bases from V and 3 bases from J, leaving 8 bases between. Germline values: CDR1 MGHDK, CDR2 SYGVNS.

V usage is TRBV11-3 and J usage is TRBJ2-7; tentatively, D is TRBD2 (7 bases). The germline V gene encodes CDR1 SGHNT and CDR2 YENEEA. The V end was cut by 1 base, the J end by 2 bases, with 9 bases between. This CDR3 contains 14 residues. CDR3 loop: CASSLGGGAYEQYF. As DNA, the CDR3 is TGTGCCAGCAGCTTAGGAGGGGGGGCCTACGAGCAGTACTTC.

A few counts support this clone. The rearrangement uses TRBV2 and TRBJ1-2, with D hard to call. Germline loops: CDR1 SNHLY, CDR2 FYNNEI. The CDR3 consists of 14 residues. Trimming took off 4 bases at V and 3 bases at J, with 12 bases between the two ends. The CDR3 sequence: CASSVLKGDYGYTF. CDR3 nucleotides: TGTGCCAGCAGTGTCTTAAAGGGTGACTATGGCTACACCTTC.

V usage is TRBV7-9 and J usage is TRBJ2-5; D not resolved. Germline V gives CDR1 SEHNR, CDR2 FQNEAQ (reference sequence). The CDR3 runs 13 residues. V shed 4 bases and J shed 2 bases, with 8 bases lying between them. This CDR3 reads CASSSGIQETQYF. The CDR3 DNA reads TGTGCCAGCAGCTCTGGAATTCAAGAGACCCAGTACTTC. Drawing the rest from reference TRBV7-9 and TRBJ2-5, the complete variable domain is DTGVSQNPRHKITKRGQNVTFRCDPISEHNRLYWYRQTLGQGPEFLTYFQNEAQLEKSRLLSDRFSAERPKGSFSTLEIQRTEQGDSAMYLCASSSGIQETQYFGPGTRLLVL.

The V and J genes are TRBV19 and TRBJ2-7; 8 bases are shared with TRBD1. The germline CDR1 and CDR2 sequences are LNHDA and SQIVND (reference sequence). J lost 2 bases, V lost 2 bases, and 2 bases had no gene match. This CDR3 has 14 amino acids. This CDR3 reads CASSISQGAYEQYF. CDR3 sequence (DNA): TGTGCCAGTAGTATATCACAGGGGGCCTACGAGCAGTACTTC.

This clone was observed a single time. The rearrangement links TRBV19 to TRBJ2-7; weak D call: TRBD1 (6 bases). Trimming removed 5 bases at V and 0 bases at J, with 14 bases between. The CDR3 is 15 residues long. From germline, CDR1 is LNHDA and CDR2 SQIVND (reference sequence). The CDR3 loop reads CASSLTGISSYEQYF. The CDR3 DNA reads TGTGCCAGTAGTTTAACAGGGATTAGCTCCTACGAGCAGTACTTC.